This T cell receptor (beta chain) was recovered during a study of technical replicates of blood from several donors. Per germline, CDR1 MNHEY and CDR2 SMNVEV (reference sequence). CDR3 length equals 13 residues. Trimming removed 6 bases at V and 8 bases at J, with 16 bases between. Here immunoSEQ multiplex PCR was the method, and the copy in TCRdb shows in-frame clones only, minus some. The data show roughly 82,000 clones, over 90% seen once. V is TRBV27 and J is TRBJ1-2, with D maybe TRBD1 (5 bases). The clonotype originates from a human donor in good health. Sequenced input: T cells isolated from PBMCs. CDR3 sequence: CASSLPGRDGYTF. DNA of the CDR3: TGTGCCAGCAGCCTCCCGGGGAGGGACGGCTACACCTTC.